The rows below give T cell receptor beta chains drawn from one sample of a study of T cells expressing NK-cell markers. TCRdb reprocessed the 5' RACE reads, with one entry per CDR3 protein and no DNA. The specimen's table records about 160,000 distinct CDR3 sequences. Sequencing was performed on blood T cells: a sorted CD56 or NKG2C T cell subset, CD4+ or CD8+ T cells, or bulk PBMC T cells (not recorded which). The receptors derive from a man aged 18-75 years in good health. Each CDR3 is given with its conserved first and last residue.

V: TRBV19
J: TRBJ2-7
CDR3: CASSATSYEQYF

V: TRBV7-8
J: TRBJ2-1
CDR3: CASSWNVGGLSYNEQFF

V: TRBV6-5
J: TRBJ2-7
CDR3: CASSYSVGVAGGHEQYF

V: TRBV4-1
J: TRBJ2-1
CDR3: CASSQFRAGVTDEQFF

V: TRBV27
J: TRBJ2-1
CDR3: CASSLLGTSGVSSYNEQFF

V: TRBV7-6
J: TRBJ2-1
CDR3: CASSQGQWNEQFF

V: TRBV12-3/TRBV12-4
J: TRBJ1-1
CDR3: CASSQDGAEAFF

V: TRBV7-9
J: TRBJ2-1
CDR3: CASSFEWGSGNEQFF

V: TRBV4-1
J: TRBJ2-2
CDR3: CASSLGLAGAWRTGELFF

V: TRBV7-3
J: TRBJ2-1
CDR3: CASSLTFPAGVDEQFF

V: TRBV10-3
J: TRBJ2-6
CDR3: CAISADSSGANVLTF

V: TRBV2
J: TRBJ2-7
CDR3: CASSADKREQYF

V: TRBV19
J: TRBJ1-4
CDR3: CASSMGGFKGEKLFF

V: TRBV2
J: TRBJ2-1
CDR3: CASSKTSGGANEQFF

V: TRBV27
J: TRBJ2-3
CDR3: CASSLLAGAWDTQYF

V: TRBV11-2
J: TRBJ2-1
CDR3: CASSFLTSGVVYEQFF

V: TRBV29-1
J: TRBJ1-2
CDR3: CSVRNQGASYGYTF

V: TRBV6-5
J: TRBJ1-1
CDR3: CASSYSAGQGVIEAFF